This entry features one T cell receptor beta chain sequence. At least ten counts were recorded for this clonotype. The antigen it recognizes is unknown. It has no much larger one-base neighbor in the sample; base qualities were not kept. This specimen comes from a study of early T cells in non-severe SARS-CoV-2 infection (dated by TCRdb to 2020 to 2022). With regard to the full study: TCR sequencing used bulk RNA from unsorted whole blood, so alpha and beta chains could not be paired. The research as a whole found: VDJdb matching was skewed toward anti-spike CD8 responses and likely underestimated virus-specific expansions, missing private and CD4 specificities.

The study was a case-control design nested within a healthcare worker cohort in London, UK, with weekly nasopharyngeal swab PCR tests and blood sampling. Healthcare workers were enrolled in the week of the UK lockdown, from 23 to 31 March 2020, and were followed every week for up to about 15 weeks. Libraries came from 5' RACE. Instrument used: NextSeq 500. The TCR library protocol attached unique molecular identifiers to individual cDNA molecules to correct for sequencing error and PCR bias. TCR alpha and beta chains were both sequenced, and the abundances of alpha and beta sequences in each sample were closely correlated with each other. The authors' pipeline ran thus. Decombinator V4 was used to perform V gene, J gene and CDR3 annotation of TCR sequences. Expanded TCRs were defined as changing significantly between any two time points under a Poisson model with p below 0.0001. TCR abundances were normalised to the total number of TCRs sequenced per sample and were expressed as counts per million. TRAV1-2 paired with TRAJ12, TRAJ20 or TRAJ33 defined MAIT TCRs, while TRAV10 paired with TRAJ18 defined iNKT TCRs. VDJdb, accessed 1 November 2021, was searched for CMV, EBV and SARS-CoV-2 annotated TCRs, excluding TCRs annotated for multiple antigens. In TCRdb, the public reads were trimmed at Q25 with fastp and aligned with MiXCR, with productive beta chains retained. Entries that share a CDR3 protein sequence are merged under the most common genes and DNA. The V and J calls shown here were made by TCRdb, not taken from the authors' results. This sample lists 35,000 to 45,000 distinct CDR3 sequences; roughly 6% were detected once. Together, the top ten hold roughly 8.2% of the sample.

V is shortened by 5 bases, J by 0 bases, and the region joining them spans 11 bases. The CDR3 runs 15 amino acids, cysteine and phenylalanine included. The read is trimmed to its CDR3 DNA, 45 bases read in frame from base 1. This sample comprised whole blood, obtained at baseline. The chain was built from TRBV12-3 or TRBV12-4 and TRBJ2-4; the D gene identity is not certain. This sequence originates from an adult who was a healthcare worker with PCR-confirmed SARS-CoV-2 infection or an uninfected control (not recorded which). The bases read TGTGCCAGCAGTGGAAATCTTCTAGCCAAAAACATTCAGTACTTC. This sequence encodes CASSGNLLAKNIQYF.